This is a list of T cell receptor beta chains from one sample in a study of identical twins. MiXCR was run by TCRdb on the 5' RACE reads, yielding one entry per CDR3 protein. The sample includes about 520,000 distinct CDR3 sequences, around 20% of them seen just once. This sample also belongs to another study, concerning T cells expressing NK-cell markers.

The sequencing input was CD4+ T cells sorted from blood. Receptors originate from a woman between 18 and 29 years old in good health. CDR3s include the opening cysteine and the closing phenylalanine or tryptophan. The D gene is left open where the match is weak. Expanded clones get a size class; other rows say once, few or many, or leave the size out.

v_gene: TRBV6-6
d_gene: TRBD2
abundance: NA
j_gene: TRBJ2-7
CDR3aa: CASKTSRYEQYF
CDR3nt: TGTGCCAGCAAGACTAGCAGATACGAGCAGTACTTC

v_gene: TRBV7-9
d_gene: NA
abundance: few
j_gene: TRBJ1-5
CDR3aa: CASSLDRVGPQHF
CDR3nt: TGTGCCAGCAGCTTAGACCGTGTTGGGCCCCAGCATTTT

v_gene: TRBV2
d_gene: TRBD2
abundance: few
j_gene: TRBJ2-7
CDR3aa: CASSELTSGGDYEQYF
CDR3nt: TGTGCCAGCAGTGAATTGACTAGCGGGGGGGACTACGAGCAGTACTTC

v_gene: TRBV5-1
d_gene: TRBD1
abundance: many
j_gene: TRBJ2-1
CDR3aa: CASYLFRTGDYNEQFF
CDR3nt: TGCGCCAGCTATCTATTTAGGACAGGGGACTACAATGAGCAGTTCTTC

v_gene: TRBV12-3/TRBV12-4
d_gene: NA
abundance: few
j_gene: TRBJ1-6
CDR3aa: CASSLGGGRHSPLHF
CDR3nt: TGTGCCAGCAGTTTAGGGGGCGGTCGCCATTCACCCCTCCACTTT

v_gene: TRBV7-2
d_gene: TRBD2
abundance: few
j_gene: TRBJ2-7
CDR3aa: CASSSGLAEYEQYF
CDR3nt: TGTGCCAGCAGCTCGGGACTAGCGGAATACGAGCAGTACTTC

v_gene: TRBV7-2
d_gene: NA
abundance: NA
j_gene: TRBJ2-1
CDR3aa: CASHPGGNGRNEQFF
CDR3nt: TGTGCCAGCCATCCCGGGGGTAATGGGCGGAATGAGCAGTTCTTC

v_gene: TRBV5-1
d_gene: NA
abundance: NA
j_gene: TRBJ2-3
CDR3aa: CASSLGGKWGDTQYF
CDR3nt: TGCGCCAGCAGCTTGGGAGGTAAATGGGGAGATACGCAGTATTTT

v_gene: TRBV5-1
d_gene: NA
abundance: few
j_gene: TRBJ1-2
CDR3aa: CASSLSENYGYTF
CDR3nt: TGCGCCAGCAGCTTGTCGGAGAACTATGGCTACACCTTC

v_gene: TRBV6-1
d_gene: TRBD1
abundance: NA
j_gene: TRBJ2-7
CDR3aa: CAISVRQGSYEQYF
CDR3nt: TGTGCCATATCGGTGAGACAGGGTTCCTACGAGCAGTACTTC

v_gene: TRBV6-1
d_gene: TRBD1
abundance: NA
j_gene: TRBJ1-2
CDR3aa: CASRPGQDYGYTF
CDR3nt: TGTGCCAGCAGACCGGGACAGGACTATGGCTACACCTTC

v_gene: TRBV20-1
d_gene: NA
abundance: few
j_gene: TRBJ1-6
CDR3aa: CSARARGKASPLHF
CDR3nt: TGCAGTGCTAGAGCTAGGGGAAAGGCTTCACCCCTCCACTTT

v_gene: TRBV5-5
d_gene: NA
abundance: many
j_gene: TRBJ2-7
CDR3aa: CASSLVKGPYEQYF
CDR3nt: TGTGCCAGCAGCTTGGTAAAGGGTCCGTACGAGCAGTACTTC

v_gene: TRBV20-1
d_gene: TRBD2
abundance: NA
j_gene: TRBJ2-5
CDR3aa: CSARPAGSRGTQYF
CDR3nt: TGCAGTGCTAGGCCAGCGGGGAGTCGGGGGACCCAGTACTTC

v_gene: TRBV12-3/TRBV12-4
d_gene: NA
abundance: few
j_gene: TRBJ2-2
CDR3aa: CASSPPLNTGELFF
CDR3nt: TGTGCCAGCAGCCCCCCTTTGAACACCGGGGAGCTGTTTTTT

v_gene: TRBV5-1
d_gene: TRBD1
abundance: NA
j_gene: TRBJ2-7
CDR3aa: CASRGGQGFYEQYF
CDR3nt: TGCGCCAGCAGGGGGGGACAGGGTTTCTACGAGCAGTACTTC

v_gene: TRBV12-3/TRBV12-4
d_gene: NA
abundance: NA
j_gene: TRBJ1-2
CDR3aa: CASSPVRAIGYTF
CDR3nt: TGTGCCAGCAGTCCCGTAAGGGCTATTGGCTACACCTTC

v_gene: TRBV20-1
d_gene: TRBD2
abundance: many
j_gene: TRBJ2-7
CDR3aa: CSAVSGRGYEQYF
CDR3nt: TGCAGTGCCGTTAGCGGGAGGGGGTACGAGCAGTACTTC

v_gene: TRBV12-3/TRBV12-4
d_gene: NA
abundance: NA
j_gene: TRBJ2-7
CDR3aa: CASSFNVGGSYEQYF
CDR3nt: TGTGCCAGCAGTTTCAACGTCGGCGGCTCCTACGAGCAGTACTTC